These 7 T cell receptor beta chains were all obtained from the same sample, sequenced in a study of early T cells in non-severe SARS-CoV-2 infection. TCRdb analysed the 5' RACE reads with MiXCR anew, one entry per CDR3 protein. Here the sample spans about 45,000 distinct CDR3 sequences, around 10% being singletons. Sequenced sample: whole blood. These receptors all come from an adult who was a healthcare worker with PCR-confirmed SARS-CoV-2 infection or an uninfected control (not recorded which).

This clonotype was seen ten or more times. Here the CDR3 reads CASSARDRNEKLFF. CDR3 bases: TGTGCCAGCAGTGCCCGGGACAGGAATGAAAAACTGTTTTTT. The V gene is TRBV6-6, the J gene TRBJ1-4; 8 nucleotides match TRBD1. CDR1 and CDR2 (germline): MNHNY, SVGAGI (reference sequence). Trimming removed 5 bases from V and 5 bases from J; junction bases left unmatched: 4. The CDR3 spans 14 residues.

This clonotype was seen many times. The V gene is TRBV6-1, the J gene TRBJ2-7; TRBD2 matches at 7 bases. The CDR3 extends over 15 amino acids. The trim removed 1 base at V and 2 bases at J, leaving 5 bases unmatched. Per the germline V gene, CDR1 is MNHNS and CDR2 is SASEGT. As DNA, the CDR3 is TGTGCCAGCAGTGAAGGAACTAGCGCTACCTACGAGCAGTACTTC. Encoded protein: CASSEGTSATYEQYF.

This clonotype was picked up a small number of times. The rearrangement links TRBV28 to TRBJ1-5, with unresolved D. Trimming took off 8 bases at V and 8 bases at J, with 10 bases between the two ends. The CDR3 runs to 11 residues. Per the germline V gene, CDR1 is MDHEN and CDR2 is SYDVKM. The CDR3 protein is CASGPHEPQHF. DNA for the CDR3: TGTGCCAGCGGGCCCCACGAGCCCCAGCATTTT.

The rearrangement links TRBV29-1 to TRBJ2-7; D gene ambiguous. Trimming shortened V by 1 base and J by 3 bases, and 19 bases separated the two germline ends. The germline V gene has CDR1 SQVTM and CDR2 ANQGSEA. The CDR3 spans 16 residues. Written as DNA, the CDR3 is TGCAGCGTTGAAGGCCTCAGGTCAGCTGCGGACTACGAGCAGTACTTC. Its translation is CSVEGLRSAADYEQYF.

This clonotype has ten or more counts. This chain links TRBV9 with TRBJ2-2; D gene ambiguous. V lost 0 bases and J 6 bases, leaving 6 bases between the germline ends. The CDR3 has 13 residues. From germline, CDR1 is SGDLS and CDR2 YYNGEE. Written as DNA, the CDR3 is TGTGCCAGCAGCGTAGGTTTGGCCGGGGAGCTGTTTTTT. This encodes CASSVGLAGELFF.

This chain links TRBV29-1 with TRBJ2-2; D not resolved. The germline V and J ends were trimmed by 6 bases and 7 bases, with 12 bases remaining between them. The germline CDR1 and CDR2 sequences are SQVTM and ANQGSEA. The CDR3 length is 12 residues. CDR3 coding DNA: TGCAGCGTCGGATACCGGCACGGGGAGCTGTTTTTT. It codes for CSVGYRHGELFF.

There are a few counts of this clonotype. V gene TRBV6-6 combines with J gene TRBJ2-6; unclear D gene. Looked up from germline, CDR1 is MNHNY and CDR2 is SVGAGI (reference sequence). V gave up 8 bases and J gave up 1 base, with 12 bases separating them. The CDR3 is 15 amino acids. The CDR3 nucleotides are TGTGCCAGCCAAACGTGGAATTCTGGGGCCAACGTCCTGACTTTC. This translates into CASQTWNSGANVLTF.